This entry lists 17 T cell receptor beta chains sequenced from one sample in a study of vaccination and CD4 T cells after COVID-19. The treatment was: roughly nine-day PBMC culture with coronavirus spike peptide pools or control peptides (ViraFEST assay). Unexposed donor CD4+ T cells predated the COVID-19 pandemic, collected 2011-2018. Sequenced with the Oncomine TCR Beta short-read assay was DNA taken from cultured CD4+ T cells. Cultures of CD4+ T cells served as the source for extracting genomic DNA. TCRdb redid the calling of the PCR reads with MiXCR, one entry per CDR3 protein. The top ten hold about 19% of the sample, which has around 10,000 distinct CDR3 sequences, around 30% seen once. The antigens these receptors bind are not known. The material sequenced was CD4+ T cells from blood, cultured in vitro. Source of these receptors: a human donor in good health.

This chain links TRBV5-4 with TRBJ2-5, with 8 positions matching TRBD2. The CDR3 loop spans 16 amino acids. Germline V gene lookup returns CDR1 SGHNT and CDR2 YYREEE (reference sequence). V lost 4 bases to trimming and J lost 2 bases; unmatched junction nucleotides: 10. The CDR3 bases are TGTGCCAGCAGCCCCCCTGGGGTAGCGGGACAAGAGACCCAGTACTTC. Protein sequence: CASSPPGVAGQETQYF.

The chain recombines TRBV29-1 with TRBJ1-5; 10 bases agree with TRBD1. The germline CDR1 and CDR2 sequences are SQVTM and ANQGSEA. The ends lost 6 bases at V and 7 bases at J; junction bases unmatched: 6. The CDR3 loop spans 13 amino acids. CDR3 nucleotides: TGCAGCGTCGGAGGGACAGGGGTACAGCCCCAGCATTTT. Its protein product is CSVGGTGVQPQHF.

This chain uses TRBV4-1 with TRBJ2-1; no definite D call. CDR3 size: 13 residues. The V end lost 6 bases, the J end lost 1 base, and 7 bases lay between the germline ends. Germline CDR1 and CDR2: MGHRA and YSYEKL. The CDR3 loop is CASSRDSYNEQFF. The CDR3 nucleotides read TGCGCCAGCAGTAGGGATTCCTACAATGAGCAGTTCTTC.

The V gene is TRBV7-2, the J gene TRBJ1-5; tentative D call: TRBD1 (6 bases). Trimming took off 2 bases at V and 7 bases at J, with 12 bases between the two ends. The CDR3 totals 14 residues. CDR1 and CDR2 (germline): SGHTA, FQGNSA. DNA of the CDR3: TGTGCCAGCAGCTTACGGAAGGGGGTGCAGCCCCAGCATTTT. Protein product: CASSLRKGVQPQHF.

The chain employs TRBV28 and TRBJ1-1, with a weak D call TRBD1 (5 bases). Germline V gene data show CDR1 as MDHEN and CDR2 as SYDVKM. The V and J ends lost 5 bases and 4 bases respectively, with 17 bases between them. The CDR3 has 15 residues. Here the CDR3 reads CASSPPLGGVTEAFF. CDR3 in DNA: TGTGCCAGCAGTCCACCCTTGGGGGGGGTCACTGAAGCTTTCTTT.

The chain carries TRBV12-3 or TRBV12-4 and TRBJ2-7; 12 nucleotides agree with TRBD2. CDR3 length: 14 amino acids. V trimming: 6 bases; J trimming: 7 bases; junction bases outside the gene matches: 7. The CDR3 region has the DNA TGTGCCAGCAGGTCGACTAGCGGGAGTTCGGAGCAGTACTTC. Residues: CASRSTSGSSEQYF.

The chain has TRBV4-3 and TRBJ1-6, with 8 bases aligning to TRBD1. This CDR3 is built from 16 residues. Per germline, CDR1 LGHNA and CDR2 YSLEER. V lost 0 bases, J lost 16 bases, and 14 bases stayed unmatched. CDR3 sequence reads: CASSQDLGTGTTSLHF. CDR3 in DNA: TGCGCCAGCAGCCAAGATCTCGGGACAGGCACAACATCACTCCACTTT.

This clonotype was detected a few times. The rearrangement joins TRBV19 to TRBJ1-1; D is uncertain. This CDR3 is 13 amino acids long. Trimming took 8 bases from V and 5 from J, leaving 15 bases between them. From germline, CDR1 is LNHDA and CDR2 SQIVND (reference sequence). DNA of the CDR3: TGTGCCAGTGGTCATCTTGGTGGGACTGAAGCTTTCTTT. Translated: CASGHLGGTEAFF.

This chain links TRBV5-1 with TRBJ1-5, with D possibly matching TRBD1 (5 bases). This CDR3 region has 15 residues. In germline, CDR1 is SGHRS, CDR2 YFSETQ. Trimming removed 5 bases at V and 2 bases at J, with 14 bases between. CDR3 region: CASRRQAGGNQPQHF. The CDR3 bases are TGCGCCAGCAGACGGCAGGCGGGGGGCAATCAGCCCCAGCATTTT.

Only a few counts were recorded for this clonotype. The chain couples TRBV24-1 to TRBJ2-3, with 7 bases lining up with TRBD1. From germline, CDR1 is KGHDR and CDR2 SFDVKD. This CDR3 spans 17 amino acids. The trim removed 3 bases at V and 1 base at J, leaving 9 bases unmatched. CDR3: CATSDPSPTGGTDTQYF. The CDR3 coding sequence is TGTGCCACCAGTGATCCCAGCCCTACAGGGGGCACAGATACGCAGTATTTT.

The gene calls are TRBV6-2 or TRBV6-3 and TRBJ2-3; D call uncertain. The length of the CDR3 is 14 residues. The germline V gene encodes CDR1 MNHEY and CDR2 SVGEGT. V was pared by 7 bases and J by 1 base, with 12 bases between. CDR3 nucleotides: TGTGCCAGCACCCGGACGGTCCGCACAGATACGCAGTATTTT. Its translation: CASTRTVRTDTQYF.

For the CDR3, the DNA is TGTGCCAGTAGTATTCGGGAACAAAAATACGAGCAGTACTTC. Translation: CASSIREQKYEQYF. The V call is TRBV19, the J call TRBJ2-7; a possible D gene is TRBD2 (5 bases). Trimming took 3 bases from V and 4 from J, leaving 13 bases between them. The CDR3 totals 14 residues. Germline V lookup: CDR1 LNHDA, CDR2 SQIVND (reference sequence). The full variable domain, in which reference TRBV19 and TRBJ2-7 provide the parts outside the CDR3, is DGGITQSPKYLFRKEGQNVTLSCEQNLNHDAMYWYRQDPGQGLRLIYYSQIVNDFQKGDIAEGYSVSREKKESFPLTVTSAQKNPTAFYLCASSIREQKYEQYFGPGTRLTVT.

Only one count was recorded for this clonotype. The chain joins TRBV29-1 to TRBJ1-2; 8 bases agree with TRBD1. Trimming cost V 7 bases and J 6 bases; bases outside gene matches: 4. The CDR3 is made up of 11 amino acids. The V gene's germline CDR1 is SQVTM and CDR2 ANQGSEA. DNA for the CDR3: TGCAGCGCCCTGACAGGGGATGGCTACACCTTC. Residues: CSALTGDGYTF.

Here the CDR3 reads CASSFRGQGAQYF. CDR3 DNA sequence: TGTGCCAGCAGCTTCAGAGGCCAGGGTGCGCAGTATTTT. This chain links TRBV11-1 with TRBJ2-3; the D gene is possibly TRBD1 (5 bases). The CDR3 runs to 13 residues. V lost 3 bases, J lost 10 bases, and 14 bases lay in between. Germline V gene data show CDR1 as SGHAT and CDR2 as FQDESV (reference sequence).

The chain links TRBV20-1 to TRBJ2-1; D is ambiguous. Germline CDR1 DFQATT, CDR2 SNEGSKA (reference sequence). This CDR3 is built from 13 residues. CDR3 amino acids: CRERVSRYNEQFF. In DNA form, the CDR3 reads TGCAGAGAGAGAGTCTCACGATACAATGAGCAGTTCTTC.

The chain couples TRBV29-1 to TRBJ1-2; maybe TRBD1 (5 bases). This CDR3 region has 16 residues. The germline gives CDR1 SQVTM, CDR2 ANQGSEA. Trimming cost V 4 bases and J 4 bases, with 22 bases left between them. CDR3 nucleotides: TGCAGCGTTGCGCTGATCGGGGGACCAAACCCCTATGGCTACACCTTC. This gives the protein CSVALIGGPNPYGYTF.

This clonotype turned up a few times. The rearrangement links TRBV14 to TRBJ1-6; D perhaps matches TRBD1 (5 bases). V was pared by 3 bases and J by 7 bases, with 10 bases between. Germline CDR1 reads SGHDN; CDR2 reads FVKESK. There are 14 residues in the CDR3. As DNA, the CDR3 is TGTGCCAGCAGCCAGGGCGGGGACAATTCACCCCTCCACTTT. Translation: CASSQGGDNSPLHF.